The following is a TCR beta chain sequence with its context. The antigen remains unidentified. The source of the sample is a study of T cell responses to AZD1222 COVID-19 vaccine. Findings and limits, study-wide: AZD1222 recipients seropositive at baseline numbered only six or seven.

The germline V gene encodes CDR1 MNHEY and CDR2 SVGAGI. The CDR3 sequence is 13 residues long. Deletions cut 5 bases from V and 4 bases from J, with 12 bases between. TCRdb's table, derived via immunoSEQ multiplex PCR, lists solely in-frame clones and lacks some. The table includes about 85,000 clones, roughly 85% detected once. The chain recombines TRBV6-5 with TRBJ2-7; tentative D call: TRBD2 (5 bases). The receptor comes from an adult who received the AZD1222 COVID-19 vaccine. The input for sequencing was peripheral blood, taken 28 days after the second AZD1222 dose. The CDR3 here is CASSLWSGYEQYF. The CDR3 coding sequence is TGTGCCAGCAGTCTGTGGAGCGGTTACGAGCAGTACTTC.